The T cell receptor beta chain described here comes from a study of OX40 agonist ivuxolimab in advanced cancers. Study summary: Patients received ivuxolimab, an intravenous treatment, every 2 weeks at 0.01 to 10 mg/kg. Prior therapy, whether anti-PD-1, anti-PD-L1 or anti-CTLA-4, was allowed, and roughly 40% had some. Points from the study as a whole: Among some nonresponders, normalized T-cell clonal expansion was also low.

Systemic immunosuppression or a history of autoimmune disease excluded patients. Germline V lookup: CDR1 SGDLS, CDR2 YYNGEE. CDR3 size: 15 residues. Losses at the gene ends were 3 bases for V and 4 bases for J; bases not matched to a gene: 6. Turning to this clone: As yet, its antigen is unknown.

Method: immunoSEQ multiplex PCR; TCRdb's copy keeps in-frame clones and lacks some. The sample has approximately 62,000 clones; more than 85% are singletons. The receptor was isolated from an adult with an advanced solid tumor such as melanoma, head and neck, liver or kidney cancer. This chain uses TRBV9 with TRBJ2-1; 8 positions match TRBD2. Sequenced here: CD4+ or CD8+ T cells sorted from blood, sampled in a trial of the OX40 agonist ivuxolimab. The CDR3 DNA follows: TGTGCCAGCAGCGAAGCGGGAGCGTTTTACAATGAGCAGTTCTTC. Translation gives CASSEAGAFYNEQFF.